Below, one TCR beta chain is given with its context. V was shortened by 0 bases and J by 7 bases, with 15 bases between the two germline ends. The CDR3 totals 15 residues. The germline CDR1 and CDR2 sequences are LNHNV and YYDKDF (reference sequence). Authors' analysis steps: Amplifying reference gene primers gave estimates of nucleated cell counts. Using immunoSEQ multiplex PCR, the repertoire was profiled, and TCRdb retains in-frame clones only, with some absent. V and J calls and clone size are as listed in that table; D and trimming were resolved from the DNA. The sample consists of approximately 100,000 clones, 85% to 90% of them appearing once. The data belong to a study of blood T cell repertoires in COVID-19. Study as a whole: Sources were T cells, B-cell-depleted T cells, or PBMCs; the material itself was cDNA or gDNA.

This clonotype was sampled from a human donor in a cohort sampled during active COVID-19. V usage is TRBV15 and J usage is TRBJ1-1; D might be TRBD1 (5 bases). The sequenced sample was peripheral blood. The CDR3 bases are TGTGCCACCAGCAGAGAGGCAGGGAGGATACATGAAGCTTTCTTT. This translates into CATSREAGRIHEAFF. Full variable domain (missing parts from reference TRBV15 and TRBJ1-1): DAMVIQNPRYQVTQFGKPVTLSCSQTLNHNVMYWYQQKSSQAPKLLFHYYDKDFNNEADTPDNFQSRRPNTSFCFLDIRSPGLGDTAMYLCATSREAGRIHEAFFGQGTRLTVV.